These 24 T cell receptor beta chains were sequenced from one sample in a study of cytomegalovirus exposure and HLA in healthy donors (dated by TCRdb to 2015 to 2018). The method was the immunoSEQ multiplex PCR assay. For the multiplex PCR, a mixture combining 60 forward primers for TCR Vbeta segments and 13 reverse primers for TCR Jbeta segments was used. This immuneACCESS table, as held by TCRdb, lists in-frame sequences with V and J called but not all clones. Of the missing ones, under half trace to an unresolved V gene in checked studies; the others have no known cause. Here the sample has about 160,000 clones; approximately 80% occur a single time. Roughly 2% of the sample lies in the top ten. Source material: PBMCs. The receptors derive from a man aged 50 to 60 in good health and CMV-seropositive.

This clone has more than one count but fewer than ten. The J gene is TRBJ1-1, the V gene TRBV6-1; D is uncertain. Between the trimmed V and J ends, which lost 2 bases and 1 base, there was a span of 8 bases. Per germline, CDR1 MNHNS and CDR2 SASEGT. This CDR3 region has 14 residues. The CDR3 spells CASSELRENTEAFF. CDR3 nucleotides: TGTGCCAGCAGTGAATTGCGGGAGAACACTGAAGCTTTCTTT.

V and J are TRBV6-1 and TRBJ2-3; D not resolved. Germline CDR1 reads MNHNS; CDR2 reads SASEGT. With 0 bases removed from V and 5 bases from J, the gap between germline ends came to 6 bases. CDR3 length: 13 residues. The CDR3 reads CASSEARRDTQYF. The CDR3 bases are TGTGCCAGCAGTGAAGCGCGGAGAGATACGCAGTATTTT.

The chain carries TRBV5-1 and TRBJ2-3; 7 positions match TRBD1. Germline CDR1 SGHRS, CDR2 YFSETQ. V shed 0 bases, J shed 4 bases, and the junction held 2 bases outside the gene matches. The CDR3 is 14 residues long. Here the CDR3 DNA reads TGCGCCAGCAGCTTGGGACAGGGATCAGATACGCAGTATTTT. It encodes CASSLGQGSDTQYF.

The J gene is TRBJ1-2, the V gene TRBV30; a weak D match, TRBD1 (5 bases). Germline V gene sequence: CDR1 GTSNPN, CDR2 SVGIG (reference sequence). Trimming pared 1 base from V and 4 bases from J, leaving 13 bases between. The CDR3 totals 14 residues. Written as DNA, the CDR3 is TGTGCCTGGAGTGGCGACTCCGGGGGCTATGGCTACACCTTC. Residues: CAWSGDSGGYGYTF.

The genes are TRBV5-6 and TRBJ2-7, with a possible D match to TRBD1 (5 bases). The CDR3 runs 18 residues. The germline V gene has CDR1 SGHDT and CDR2 YYEEEE. Trimming removed 1 base from V and 3 bases from J, with 23 bases in between. This CDR3 reads CASSLFIKGRARDYEQYF. CDR3 coding DNA: TGTGCCAGCAGCTTGTTCATCAAGGGGCGCGCCAGGGACTACGAGCAGTACTTC.

This clone turned up a few times. The CDR3 sequence: CASSSRTGREYYEQYF. CDR3 coding DNA: TGTGCCAGCAGCTCCCGGACAGGGAGGGAGTACTACGAGCAGTACTTC. The V gene is TRBV7-6, the J gene TRBJ2-7; weak D call: TRBD1 (8 bases). The CDR3 spans 16 residues. The germline gives CDR1 SGHVS, CDR2 FNYEAQ. V was cut by 4 bases and J by 3 bases, with 19 bases left in between. Filled out from reference TRBV7-6 and TRBJ2-7, the complete variable domain reads GAGVSQSPRYKVTKRGQDVALRCDPISGHVSLYWYRQALGQGPEFLTYFNYEAQQDKSGLPNDRFSAERPEGSISTLTIQRTEQRDSAMYRCASSSRTGREYYEQYFGPGTRLTVT.

The chain couples TRBV7-2 to TRBJ2-1; tentative D call: TRBD1 (6 bases). Trimming took 1 base from V and 0 from J, leaving 19 bases between them. Germline CDR1 is SGHTA and CDR2 is FQGNSA. The CDR3 runs to 19 residues. DNA of the CDR3: TGTGCCAGCAGCTTAGTTGGTGGACAGTACCTTAGCTCCTACAATGAGCAGTTCTTC. It specifies CASSLVGGQYLSSYNEQFF.

This chain joins TRBV6-6 and TRBJ1-2; D gene ambiguous. Germline CDR1 reads MNHNY; CDR2 reads SVGAGI (reference sequence). V lost 4 bases and J 4 bases, leaving 10 bases between the germline ends. This CDR3 region has 13 residues. CDR3 protein: CASSSTESYGYTF. The CDR3 region has the DNA TGTGCCAGCAGTTCTACAGAGTCCTATGGCTACACCTTC.

This sequence joins TRBV5-1 and TRBJ2-2; 8 bases map to TRBD1. The V gene's germline CDR1 is SGHRS and CDR2 YFSETQ. The length of the CDR3 is 17 residues. Trimming removed 0 bases from V and 6 bases from J; junction bases left unmatched: 10. The CDR3 DNA sequence: TGCGCCAGCAGCTTGGAGGTAGCGTCACAGGGGGCCGGGGAGCTGTTTTTT. The encoded protein is CASSLEVASQGAGELFF.

This chain joins TRBV28 and TRBJ2-5, with 7 bases identical to TRBD1. CDR3 length equals 18 residues. Germline assignment: CDR1 MDHEN and CDR2 SYDVKM. J lost 5 bases, V lost 6 bases, and 21 bases had no gene match. The DNA for the CDR3 is TGTGCCAGCAGCCCTCCAAGTTTCCGTGACAGGGATGGGGAGACCCAGTACTTC. Its protein is CASSPPSFRDRDGETQYF. The variable domain in full, completed from reference TRBV28 and TRBJ2-5, reads DVKVTQSSRYLVKRTGEKVFLECVQDMDHENMFWYRQDPGLGLRLIYFSYDVKMKEKGDIPEGYSVSREKKERFSLILESASTNQTSMYLCASSPPSFRDRDGETQYFGPGTRLLVL.

This chain links TRBV10-3 with TRBJ1-1; TRBD1 is a possible D gene (6 bases). Trimming shortened V by 5 bases and J by 4 bases, and 11 bases separated the two germline ends. There are 13 residues in the CDR3. CDR1 and CDR2 (germline): ENHRY, SYGVKD. CDR3 sequence reads: CAISKDSGTEAFF. In DNA form, the CDR3 reads TGTGCCATCAGTAAGGACAGTGGCACTGAAGCTTTCTTT.

This sequence joins TRBV2 and TRBJ1-2; tentative D call: TRBD1 (5 bases). The V gene's germline CDR1 is SNHLY and CDR2 FYNNEI. The CDR3 is made up of 13 amino acids. Trimming took 3 bases from V and 8 from J, leaving 13 bases between them. The CDR3 bases are TGTGCCAGCAGTGAGATCAGCCAGGGAGGCTACACCTTC. Its translation is CASSEISQGGYTF.

This sequence joins TRBV11-3 and TRBJ1-1, with a weak D call TRBD1 (5 bases). The CDR3 length is 13 residues. V was shortened by 0 bases and J by 5 bases, with 7 bases between the two germline ends. The germline V gene encodes CDR1 SGHNT and CDR2 YENEEA. CDR3 protein: CASSLDRGTEAFF. The CDR3 nucleotides are TGTGCCAGCAGCTTAGATAGGGGAACTGAAGCTTTCTTT. Full variable domain (outside the CDR3, taken from reference TRBV11-3 and TRBJ1-1): EAGVVQSPRYKIIEKKQPVAFWCNPISGHNTLYWYLQNLGQGPELLIRYENEEAVDDSQLPKDRFSAERLKGVDSTLKIQPAELGDSAVYLCASSLDRGTEAFFGQGTRLTVV.

The rearrangement links TRBV27 to TRBJ2-6, with 7 nucleotides matching TRBD1. There are 17 residues in the CDR3. Unmatched junction bases numbered 6, after V lost 4 bases and J lost 0 bases. Germline-derived CDR1 and CDR2 are MNHEY and SMNVEV (reference sequence). The CDR3 DNA reads as TGTGCCAGCAGTTCGACCGGGACAGTCTCTGGGGCCAACGTCCTGACTTTC. It is translated as CASSSTGTVSGANVLTF.

The gene calls are TRBV14 and TRBJ2-3; D may be TRBD2 (5 bases). V was shortened by 0 bases and J by 8 bases, with 12 bases between the two germline ends. Per the germline V gene, CDR1 is SGHDN and CDR2 is FVKESK. The CDR3 runs to 14 residues. The CDR3 DNA is TGTGCCAGCAGCCAAGATAGGGCGGCGGGTACGCAGTATTTT. Translated: CASSQDRAAGTQYF.

This sequence joins TRBV10-3 and TRBJ1-4, with TRBD1 as a possible D gene (6 bases). Trimming shortened V by 6 bases and J by 4 bases, and 12 bases separated the two germline ends. CDR1 ENHRY and CDR2 SYGVKD come from the germline V gene. The CDR3 runs to 14 residues. The CDR3 is CAISPDRFNEKLFF. The DNA for the CDR3 is TGTGCCATCAGCCCCGACAGGTTTAATGAAAAACTGTTTTTT.

This chain connects TRBV9 to TRBJ2-1; 9 positions agree with TRBD2. Looked up from germline, CDR1 is SGDLS and CDR2 is YYNGEE. CDR3 length: 15 amino acids. J was trimmed by 9 bases and V by 2 bases; bases with no gene match: 9. CDR3 protein: CASSVAGGPSGEQFF. CDR3 DNA sequence: TGTGCCAGCAGCGTCGCGGGGGGGCCATCAGGTGAGCAGTTCTTC.

V and J are TRBV19 and TRBJ1-3; TRBD1 agrees at 8 bases. Unmatched junction bases numbered 3, after V lost 3 bases and J lost 2 bases. This CDR3 spans 15 amino acids. Germline values: CDR1 LNHDA, CDR2 SQIVND (reference sequence). CDR3 residues: CASSIPTGAGNTIYF. The CDR3 bases are TGTGCCAGTAGTATTCCGACAGGGGCTGGAAACACCATATATTTT.

The V and J genes are TRBV6-5 and TRBJ2-7, with TRBD2 matching 12 bases. The CDR3 totals 15 residues. Germline V lookup: CDR1 MNHEY, CDR2 SVGAGI. V shed 6 bases, J shed 7 bases, and the junction held 10 bases outside the gene matches. The CDR3 DNA reads as TGTGCCAGCAGCCTACACGGACTAGCGGGGTTTGAGCAGTACTTC. It translates to CASSLHGLAGFEQYF.

The chain's CDR3 is CASSQEVARGLNEKLFF. The CDR3 DNA is TGCGCCAGCAGCCAAGAGGTGGCCAGGGGGCTTAATGAAAAACTGTTTTTT. V gene TRBV4-1 combines with J gene TRBJ1-4; TRBD1 aligns across 8 bases. J lost 4 bases, V lost 0 bases, and 7 bases had no gene match. There are 17 residues in the CDR3. Germline values: CDR1 MGHRA, CDR2 YSYEKL.

The V call is TRBV5-4, the J call TRBJ1-2; 10 bases line up with TRBD1. This CDR3 has 15 amino acids. Trimming took 0 bases from V and 8 from J; bases not matched to a gene: 7. Germline assignment: CDR1 SGHNT and CDR2 YYREEE (reference sequence). The chain's CDR3 is CASSLERQGAFGYTF. CDR3 bases: TGTGCCAGCAGCTTGGAGCGACAGGGGGCGTTCGGCTACACCTTC.

V gene TRBV27 combines with J gene TRBJ1-1; 7 nucleotides line up with TRBD1. Germline assignment: CDR1 MNHEY and CDR2 SMNVEV (reference sequence). The V segment lost 6 bases and the J segment 2 bases; nucleotides outside the gene matches: 6. This CDR3 has 14 amino acids. CDR3 bases: TGTGCCAGCAGGGACAGGAGTAGCAACACTGAAGCTTTCTTT. Amino acids: CASRDRSSNTEAFF.

V gene TRBV28 combines with J gene TRBJ1-3, with a tentative D call TRBD1 (5 bases). Trimming shortened V by 2 bases and J by 0 bases, and 14 bases separated the two germline ends. CDR3 length equals 17 residues. CDR1 is MDHEN, CDR2 SYDVKM, per germline. CDR3 residues: CASSLAKGQSSGNTIYF. The CDR3 nucleotides read TGTGCCAGCAGTTTAGCCAAGGGGCAAAGCTCTGGAAACACCATATATTTT.

The chain joins TRBV6-1 to TRBJ1-6; perhaps TRBD1 as D (5 bases). V was clipped by 3 bases and J by 9 bases, with 15 bases between them. Looked up from germline, CDR1 is MNHNS and CDR2 is SASEGT. CDR3 size: 15 residues. In DNA, the CDR3 is TGTGCCAGCAGTGATACGCCAGGGCCGGGTTCACCCCTCCACTTT. Translated, it gives CASSDTPGPGSPLHF.